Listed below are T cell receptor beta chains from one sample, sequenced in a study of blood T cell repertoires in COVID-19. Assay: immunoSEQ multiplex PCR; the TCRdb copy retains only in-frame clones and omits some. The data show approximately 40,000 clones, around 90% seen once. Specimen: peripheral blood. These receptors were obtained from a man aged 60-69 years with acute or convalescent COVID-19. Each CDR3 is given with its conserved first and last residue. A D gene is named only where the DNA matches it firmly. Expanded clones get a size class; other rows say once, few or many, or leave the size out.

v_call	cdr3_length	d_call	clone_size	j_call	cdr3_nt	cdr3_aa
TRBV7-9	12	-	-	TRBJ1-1	TGTGCCAGCAGCTTGACAGGAGGTGGGTCTTTCTTT	CASSLTGGGSFF
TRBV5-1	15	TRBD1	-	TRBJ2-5	TGCGCCAGCAGCCGGGACAGCCCAAGTACGGAGACCCAGTACTTC	CASSRDSPSTETQYF
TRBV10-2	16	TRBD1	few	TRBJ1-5	TGCGCCAGCAGTGGTATACAGGGGAATAGCAATCAGCCCCAGCATTTT	CASSGIQGNSNQPQHF
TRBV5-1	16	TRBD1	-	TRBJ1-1	TGCGCCAGCAGCGGAACAGGGGGCAGAGGGAACACTGAAGCTTTCTTT	CASSGTGGRGNTEAFF
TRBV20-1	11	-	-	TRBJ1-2	TGCAGTGCTGCGTACAGCGGGGGCTACACCTTC	CSAAYSGGYTF
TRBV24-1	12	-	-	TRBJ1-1	TGTGCCACCAGAGCCACGGACACTGAAGCTTTCTTT	CATRATDTEAFF
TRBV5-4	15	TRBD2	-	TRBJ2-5	TGTGCCAGCAGCCTCCCAGCTAGCGGGACTCAGACCCAGTACTTC	CASSLPASGTQTQYF
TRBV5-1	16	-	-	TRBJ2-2	TGCGCCAGCAGCCTCCCTAATGGACTTAACACCGGGGAGCTGTTTTTT	CASSLPNGLNTGELFF
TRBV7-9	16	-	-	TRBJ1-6	TGTGCCAGCAGCTCCCTCCCAGGGCTGGGTGATTCACCCCTCCACTTT	CASSSLPGLGDSPLHF
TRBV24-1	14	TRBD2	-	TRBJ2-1	TGTGCCACCAGTGTAGGCGGGAGAGTCGATGAGCAGTTCTTC	CATSVGGRVDEQFF
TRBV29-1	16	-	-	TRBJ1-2	TGCAGCGTTGTAAGAGGCGTCTCGGCTTTCAACTATGGCTACACCTTC	CSVVRGVSAFNYGYTF
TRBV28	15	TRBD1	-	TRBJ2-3	TGTGCCAGCAGGGGACAGGGGGAAAACACAGATACGCAGTATTTT	CASRGQGENTDTQYF
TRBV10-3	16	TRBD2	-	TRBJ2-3	TGTGCCATCACCTCGGTTAGCGGGCTGGGCACAGATACGCAGTATTTT	CAITSVSGLGTDTQYF
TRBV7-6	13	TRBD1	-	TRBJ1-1	TGTGCCAGCAGCGCAAACAGGGGGGCTGAAGCTTTCTTT	CASSANRGAEAFF
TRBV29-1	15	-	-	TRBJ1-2	TGCAGCGTTGAAGTCAATGCAGGCGCCGACTATGGCTACACCTTC	CSVEVNAGADYGYTF
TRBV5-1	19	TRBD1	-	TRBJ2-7	TGCGCCAGCAGCTTGCAGCCGACACATACAGGGGTTCTACTCAACGAGCAGTACTTC	CASSLQPTHTGVLLNEQYF
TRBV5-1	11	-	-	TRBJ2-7	TGCGCCAGCAGCTTCTCAGGCGAGCAGTACTTC	CASSFSGEQYF
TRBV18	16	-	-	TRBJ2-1	TGTGCCAGCTCCCCTACTACAGCCACCGAGGGCAATGAGCAGTTCTTC	CASSPTTATEGNEQFF
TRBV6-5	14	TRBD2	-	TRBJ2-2	TGTGCCACCAGAAGGGGGAGCGGGAGCTGGGAGCTGTTTTTT	CATRRGSGSWELFF
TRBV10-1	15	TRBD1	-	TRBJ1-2	TGCGCCAGCAGGGGGGACAGGGCGAGGAACTATGGCTACACCTTC	CASRGDRARNYGYTF
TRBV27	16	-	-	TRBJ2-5	TGTGCCAGCAGTTCCAGCTATACAGGGCGAGGGGAGACCCAGTACTTC	CASSSSYTGRGETQYF
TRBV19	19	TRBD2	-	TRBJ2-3	TGTGCCAGTAGTTCACCGCCAGGGACTAGCAGACCTAGCACAGATACGCAGTATTTT	CASSSPPGTSRPSTDTQYF